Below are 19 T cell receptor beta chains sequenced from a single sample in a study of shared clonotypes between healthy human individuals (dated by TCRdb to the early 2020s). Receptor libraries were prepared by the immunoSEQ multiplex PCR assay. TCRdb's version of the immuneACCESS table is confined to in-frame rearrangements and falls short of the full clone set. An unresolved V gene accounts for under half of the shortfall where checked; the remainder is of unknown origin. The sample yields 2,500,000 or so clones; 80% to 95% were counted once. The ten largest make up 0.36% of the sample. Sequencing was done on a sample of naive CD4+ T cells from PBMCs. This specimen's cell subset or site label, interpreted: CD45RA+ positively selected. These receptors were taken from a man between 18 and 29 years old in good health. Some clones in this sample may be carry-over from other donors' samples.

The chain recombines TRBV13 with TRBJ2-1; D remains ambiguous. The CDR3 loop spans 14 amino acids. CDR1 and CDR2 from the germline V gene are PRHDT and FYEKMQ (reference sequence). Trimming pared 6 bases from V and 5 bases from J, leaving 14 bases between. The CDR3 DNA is TGTGCCAGCAGTCATCGAGGCGGAGACAATGAGCAGTTCTTC. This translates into CASSHRGGDNEQFF.

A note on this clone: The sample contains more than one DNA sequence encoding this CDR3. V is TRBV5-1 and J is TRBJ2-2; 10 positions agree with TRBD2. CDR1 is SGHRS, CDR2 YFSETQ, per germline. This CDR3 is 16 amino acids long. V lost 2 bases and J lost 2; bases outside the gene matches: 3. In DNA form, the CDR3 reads TGCGCCAGCAGCTTACGGACTAGCGGCAACACCGGGGAGCTGTTTTTT. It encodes CASSLRTSGNTGELFF.

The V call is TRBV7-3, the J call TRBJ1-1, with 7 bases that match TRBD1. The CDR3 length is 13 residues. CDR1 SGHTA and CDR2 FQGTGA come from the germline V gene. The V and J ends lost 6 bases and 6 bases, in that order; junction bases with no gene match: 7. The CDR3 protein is CASSQQGIAEAFF. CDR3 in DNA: TGTGCCAGCAGTCAACAGGGGATCGCTGAAGCTTTCTTT.

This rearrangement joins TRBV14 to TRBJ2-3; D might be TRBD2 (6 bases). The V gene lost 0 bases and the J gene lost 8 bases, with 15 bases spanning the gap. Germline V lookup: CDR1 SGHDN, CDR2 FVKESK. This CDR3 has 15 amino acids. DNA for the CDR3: TGTGCCAGCAGCCAAGATTCGGGACTTTTTGGTACGCAGTATTTT. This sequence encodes CASSQDSGLFGTQYF.

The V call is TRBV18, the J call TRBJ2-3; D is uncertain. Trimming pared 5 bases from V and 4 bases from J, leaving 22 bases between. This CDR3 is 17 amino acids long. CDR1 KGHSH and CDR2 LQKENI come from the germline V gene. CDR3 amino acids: CASSFLRSPTIADTQYF. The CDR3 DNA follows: TGTGCCAGCTCATTTCTCAGGTCCCCGACCATCGCAGATACGCAGTATTTT.

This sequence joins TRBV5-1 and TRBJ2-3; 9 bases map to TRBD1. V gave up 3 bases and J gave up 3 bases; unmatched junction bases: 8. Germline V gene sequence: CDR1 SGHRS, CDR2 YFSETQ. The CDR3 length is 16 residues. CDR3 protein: CASSSAPGQGTDTQYF. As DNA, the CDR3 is TGCGCCAGCAGCTCGGCACCGGGACAGGGTACAGATACGCAGTATTTT. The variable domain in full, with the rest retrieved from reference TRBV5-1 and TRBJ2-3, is KAGVTQTPRYLIKTRGQQVTLSCSPISGHRSVSWYQQTPGQGLQFLFEYFSETQRNKGNFPGRFSGRQFSNSRSEMNVSTLELGDSALYLCASSSAPGQGTDTQYFGPGTRLTVL.

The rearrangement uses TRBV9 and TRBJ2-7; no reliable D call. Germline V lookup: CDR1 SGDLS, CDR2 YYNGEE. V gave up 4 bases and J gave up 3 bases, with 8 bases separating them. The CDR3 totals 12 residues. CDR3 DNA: TGTGCCAGCAGCCCCCCTGGCTACGAGCAGTACTTC. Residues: CASSPPGYEQYF.

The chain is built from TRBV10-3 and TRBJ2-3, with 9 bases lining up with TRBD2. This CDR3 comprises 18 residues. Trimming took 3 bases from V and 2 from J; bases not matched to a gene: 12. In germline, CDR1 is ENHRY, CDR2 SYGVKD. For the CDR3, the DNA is TGTGCCATCAGTGATAAAGCGGGAGGCTATCTAGACACAGATACGCAGTATTTT. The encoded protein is CAISDKAGGYLDTDTQYF.

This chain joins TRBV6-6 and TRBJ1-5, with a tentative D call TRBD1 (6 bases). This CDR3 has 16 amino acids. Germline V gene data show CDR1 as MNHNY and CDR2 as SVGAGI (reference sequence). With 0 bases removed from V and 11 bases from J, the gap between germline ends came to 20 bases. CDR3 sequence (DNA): TGTGCCAGCAGTTACTCCCCGGGGGGCCTCGGAGGAGCCCAGCATTTT. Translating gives CASSYSPGGLGGAQHF.

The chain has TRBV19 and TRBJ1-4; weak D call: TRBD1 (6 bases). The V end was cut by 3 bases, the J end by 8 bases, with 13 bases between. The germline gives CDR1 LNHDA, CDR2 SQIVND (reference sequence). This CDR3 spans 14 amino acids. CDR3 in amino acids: CASSIPGAGEKLFF. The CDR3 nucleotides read TGTGCCAGTAGTATTCCGGGGGCGGGAGAAAAACTGTTTTTT.

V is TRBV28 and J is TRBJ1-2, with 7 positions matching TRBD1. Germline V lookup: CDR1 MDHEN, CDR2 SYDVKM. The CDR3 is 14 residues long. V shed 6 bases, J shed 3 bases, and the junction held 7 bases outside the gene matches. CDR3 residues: CASSPTGAHYGYTF. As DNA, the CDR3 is TGTGCCAGCAGCCCTACAGGGGCGCACTATGGCTACACCTTC.

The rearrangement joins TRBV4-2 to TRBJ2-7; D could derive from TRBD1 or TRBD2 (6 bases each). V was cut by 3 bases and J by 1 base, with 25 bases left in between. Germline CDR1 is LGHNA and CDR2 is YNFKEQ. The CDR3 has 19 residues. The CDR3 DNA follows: TGTGCCAGCAGCCAGCAAGAATCGGGGGCCCCTCTGGGTTCCTACGAGCAGTACTTC. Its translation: CASSQQESGAPLGSYEQYF.

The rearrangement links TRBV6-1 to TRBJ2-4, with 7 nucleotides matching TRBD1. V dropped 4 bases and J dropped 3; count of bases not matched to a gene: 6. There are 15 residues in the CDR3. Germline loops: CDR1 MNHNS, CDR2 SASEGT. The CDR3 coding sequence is TGTGCCAGCAGTGCGACCTGGGACAGCAAAAACATTCAGTACTTC. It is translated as CASSATWDSKNIQYF.

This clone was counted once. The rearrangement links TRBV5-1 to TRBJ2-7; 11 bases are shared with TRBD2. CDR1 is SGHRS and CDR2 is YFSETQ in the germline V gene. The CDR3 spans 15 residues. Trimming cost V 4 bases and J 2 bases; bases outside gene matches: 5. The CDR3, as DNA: TGCGCCAGCAGCCTATTGACTAGCGGGGCCTACGAGCAGTACTTC. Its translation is CASSLLTSGAYEQYF.

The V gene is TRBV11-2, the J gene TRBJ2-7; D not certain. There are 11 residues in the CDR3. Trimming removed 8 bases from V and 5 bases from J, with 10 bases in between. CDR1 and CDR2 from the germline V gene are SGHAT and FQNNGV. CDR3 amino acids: CASGNVHEQYF. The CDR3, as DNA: TGTGCCAGCGGAAATGTCCACGAGCAGTACTTC.

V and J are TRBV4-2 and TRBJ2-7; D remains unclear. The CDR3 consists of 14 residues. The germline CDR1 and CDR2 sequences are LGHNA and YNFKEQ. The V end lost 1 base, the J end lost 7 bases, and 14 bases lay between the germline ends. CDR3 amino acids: CASSQAESFSEQYF. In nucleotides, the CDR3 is TGTGCCAGCAGCCAAGCGGAGTCCTTTTCGGAGCAGTACTTC.

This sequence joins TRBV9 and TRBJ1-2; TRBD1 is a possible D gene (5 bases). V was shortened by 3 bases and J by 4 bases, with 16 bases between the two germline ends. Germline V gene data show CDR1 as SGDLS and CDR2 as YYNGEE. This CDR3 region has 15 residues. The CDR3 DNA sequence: TGTGCCAGCAGCGGTAAAGGGGAACCCGGCTATGGCTACACCTTC. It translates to CASSGKGEPGYGYTF.

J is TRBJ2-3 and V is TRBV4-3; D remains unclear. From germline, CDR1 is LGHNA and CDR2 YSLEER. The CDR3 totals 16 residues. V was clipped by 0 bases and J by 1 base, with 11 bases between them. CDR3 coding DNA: TGCGCCAGCAGCCAAGAGGGTAGCTCTGGCACAGATACGCAGTATTTT. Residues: CASSQEGSSGTDTQYF.

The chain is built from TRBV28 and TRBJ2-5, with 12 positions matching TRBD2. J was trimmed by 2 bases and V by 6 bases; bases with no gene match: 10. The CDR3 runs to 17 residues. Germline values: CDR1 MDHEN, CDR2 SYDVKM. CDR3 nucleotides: TGTGCCAGCAGCCCTCCTAGCGGGAGGGCCGCACAAGAGACCCAGTACTTC. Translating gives CASSPPSGRAAQETQYF.